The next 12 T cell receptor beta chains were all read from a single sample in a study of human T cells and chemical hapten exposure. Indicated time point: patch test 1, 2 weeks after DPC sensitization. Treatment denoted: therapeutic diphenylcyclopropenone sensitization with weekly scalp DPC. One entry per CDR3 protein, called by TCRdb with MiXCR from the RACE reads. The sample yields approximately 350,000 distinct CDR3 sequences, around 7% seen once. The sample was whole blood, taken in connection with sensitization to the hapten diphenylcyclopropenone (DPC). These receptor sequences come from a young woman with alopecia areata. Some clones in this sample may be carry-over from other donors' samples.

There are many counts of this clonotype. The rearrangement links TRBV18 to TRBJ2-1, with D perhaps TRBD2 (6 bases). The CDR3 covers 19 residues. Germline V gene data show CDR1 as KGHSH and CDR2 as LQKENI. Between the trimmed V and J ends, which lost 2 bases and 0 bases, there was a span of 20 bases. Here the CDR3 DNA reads TGTGCCAGCTCACCATCAGAAGGGAGGAAGGTCTTCTCCTACAATGAGCAGTTCTTC. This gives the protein CASSPSEGRKVFSYNEQFF. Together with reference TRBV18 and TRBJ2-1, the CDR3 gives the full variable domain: NAGVMQNPRHLVRRRGQEARLRCSPMKGHSHVYWYRQLPEEGLKFMVYLQKENIIDESGMPKERFSAEFPKEGPSILRIQQVVRGDSAAYFCASSPSEGRKVFSYNEQFFGPGTRLTVL.

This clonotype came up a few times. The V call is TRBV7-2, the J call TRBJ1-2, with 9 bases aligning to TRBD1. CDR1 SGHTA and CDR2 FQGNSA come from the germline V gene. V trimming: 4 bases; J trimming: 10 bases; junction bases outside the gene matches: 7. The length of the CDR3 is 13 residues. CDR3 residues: CASSWDRERDYTF. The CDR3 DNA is TGTGCCAGCAGCTGGGACAGGGAAAGAGACTACACCTTC.

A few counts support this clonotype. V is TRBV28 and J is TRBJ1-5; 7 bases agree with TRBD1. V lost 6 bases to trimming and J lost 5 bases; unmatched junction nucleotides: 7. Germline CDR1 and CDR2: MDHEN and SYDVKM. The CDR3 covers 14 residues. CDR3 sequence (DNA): TGTGCCAGCAGGGGAGCAGGGGGGGATCAGCCCCAGCATTTT. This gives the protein CASRGAGGDQPQHF.

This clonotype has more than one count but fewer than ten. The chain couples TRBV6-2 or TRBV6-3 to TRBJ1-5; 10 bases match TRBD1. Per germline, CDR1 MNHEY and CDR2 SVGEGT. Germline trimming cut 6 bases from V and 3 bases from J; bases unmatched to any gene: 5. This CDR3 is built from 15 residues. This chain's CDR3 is CASSDRGPVNQPQHF. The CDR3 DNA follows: TGTGCCAGCAGCGACAGGGGGCCGGTCAATCAGCCCCAGCATTTT.

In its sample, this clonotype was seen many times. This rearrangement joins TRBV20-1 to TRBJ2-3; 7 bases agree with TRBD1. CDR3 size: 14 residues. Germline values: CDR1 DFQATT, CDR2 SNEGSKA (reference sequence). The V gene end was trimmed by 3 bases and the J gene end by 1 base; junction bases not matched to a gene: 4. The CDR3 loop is CSARGGQGTDTQYF. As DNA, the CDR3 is TGCAGTGCTAGGGGTGGACAGGGCACAGATACGCAGTATTTT.

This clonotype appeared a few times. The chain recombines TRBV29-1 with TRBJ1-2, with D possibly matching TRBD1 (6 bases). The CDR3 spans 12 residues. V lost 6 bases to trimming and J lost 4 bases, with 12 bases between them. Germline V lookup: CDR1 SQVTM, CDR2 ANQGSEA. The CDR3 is CSVWTAPYGYTF. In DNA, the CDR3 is TGCAGCGTCTGGACAGCCCCCTATGGCTACACCTTC.

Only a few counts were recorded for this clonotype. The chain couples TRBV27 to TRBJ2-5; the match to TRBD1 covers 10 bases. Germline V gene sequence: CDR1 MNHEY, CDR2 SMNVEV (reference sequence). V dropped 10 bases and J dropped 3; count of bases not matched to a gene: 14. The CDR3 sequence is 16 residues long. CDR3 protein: CATWGQGTSGEETQYF. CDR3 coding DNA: TGTGCCACCTGGGGACAGGGGACCTCGGGGGAAGAGACCCAGTACTTC.

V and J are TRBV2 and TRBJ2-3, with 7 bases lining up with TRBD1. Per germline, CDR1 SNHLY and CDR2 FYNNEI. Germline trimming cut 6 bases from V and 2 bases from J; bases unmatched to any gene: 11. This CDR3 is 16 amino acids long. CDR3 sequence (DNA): TGTGCCAGCAGCGCAGCCGGGACAGTGGCCACAGATACGCAGTATTTT. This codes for CASSAAGTVATDTQYF.

The CDR3 sequence is CASSYGHAYNEQFF. CDR3 nucleotides: TGTGCCAGCAGTTACGGACATGCCTACAATGAGCAGTTCTTC. V usage is TRBV27 and J usage is TRBJ2-1, with a tentative D call TRBD1 (5 bases). Trimming took 4 bases from V and 2 from J, leaving 9 bases between them. Germline CDR1 and CDR2: MNHEY and SMNVEV (reference sequence). The CDR3 runs to 14 residues.

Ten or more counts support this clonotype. CDR3 coding DNA: TGTGCCAGCAGCTTAGGGCAGTACGAGCAGTACTTC. It encodes CASSLGQYEQYF. This chain links TRBV7-9 with TRBJ2-7; D is uncertain. From germline, CDR1 is SEHNR and CDR2 FQNEAQ (reference sequence). Trimming took 1 base from V and 4 from J, leaving 5 bases between them. The CDR3 is 12 residues long.

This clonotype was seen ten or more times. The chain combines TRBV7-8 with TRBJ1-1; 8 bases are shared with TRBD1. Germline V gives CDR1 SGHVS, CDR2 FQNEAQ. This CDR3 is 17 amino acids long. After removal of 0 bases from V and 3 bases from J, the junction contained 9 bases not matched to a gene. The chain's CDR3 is CASSLAPGGRRYTEAFF. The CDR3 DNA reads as TGTGCCAGCAGCTTAGCTCCAGGGGGCCGCCGTTACACTGAAGCTTTCTTT.

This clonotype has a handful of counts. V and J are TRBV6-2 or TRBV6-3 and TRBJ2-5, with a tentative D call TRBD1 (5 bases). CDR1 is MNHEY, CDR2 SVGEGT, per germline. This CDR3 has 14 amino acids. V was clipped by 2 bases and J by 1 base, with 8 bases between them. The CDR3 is CASSYGALQETQYF. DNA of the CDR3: TGTGCCAGCAGTTACGGGGCCCTCCAAGAGACCCAGTACTTC.